Listed here are 25 T cell receptor beta chains from one sample, sequenced in a study of cytomegalovirus exposure and HLA in healthy donors. 13 Jbeta primers and 60 Vbeta primers were used for the PCR. Sequencing was performed with immunoSEQ multiplex PCR; in TCRdb, only in-frame clones are kept and a portion is missing. Found here are approximately 250,000 clones, 70% to 90% of them singletons; the top ten hold 0.2% to 0.25%. The specimen sequenced was PBMCs. All receptors derive from a girl aged 2 to 10 in good health and CMV-seronegative.

The chain joins TRBV5-5 to TRBJ1-5; D not certain. Germline V gene sequence: CDR1 SGHKS, CDR2 YYEKEE (reference sequence). V shed 4 bases and J shed 2 bases, with 13 bases lying between them. The CDR3 covers 15 residues. The CDR3 nucleotides are TGTGCCAGCAGCCCCGTATACGGGGGCAATCAGCCCCAGCATTTT. Translated: CASSPVYGGNQPQHF.

The chain uses TRBV5-4 and TRBJ2-1; D might be TRBD2 (5 bases). From germline, CDR1 is SGHNT and CDR2 YYREEE (reference sequence). V was shortened by 2 bases and J by 0 bases, with 9 bases between the two germline ends. This CDR3 has 15 amino acids. CDR3 loop: CASSFRGYSYNEQFF. CDR3 nucleotide sequence: TGTGCCAGCAGCTTTAGAGGGTACTCCTACAATGAGCAGTTCTTC.

V gene TRBV4-1 combines with J gene TRBJ2-3, with 8 bases lining up with TRBD2. The CDR3 runs 16 residues. V lost 4 bases and J lost 3; bases outside the gene matches: 9. Germline loops: CDR1 MGHRA, CDR2 YSYEKL. In DNA, the CDR3 is TGCGCCAGCAGCCGCCTTACTAGCGGTACGACAGATACGCAGTATTTT. It codes for CASSRLTSGTTDTQYF.

This chain uses TRBV11-2 with TRBJ2-2, with 7 bases aligning to TRBD2. Germline loops: CDR1 SGHAT, CDR2 FQNNGV. The CDR3 extends over 16 amino acids. The J segment lost 6 bases and the V segment lost 5 bases, leaving 12 bases of the junction unmatched. CDR3 residues: CASSIRAGREPGELFF. The CDR3 DNA follows: TGTGCCAGCAGCATTAGGGCGGGGCGGGAGCCCGGGGAGCTGTTTTTT.

The genes are TRBV6-4 and TRBJ1-4, with unresolved D. CDR3 length equals 16 residues. Trimming shortened V by 10 bases and J by 0 bases, and 18 bases separated the two germline ends. CDR1 and CDR2 (germline): MRHNA, SNTAGT. CDR3 in amino acids: CANLRGGGTTNEKLFF. As DNA, the CDR3 is TGTGCCAACCTAAGAGGAGGCGGTACAACTAATGAAAAACTGTTTTTT.

This clone has more than one count but fewer than ten. The chain is built from TRBV5-1 and TRBJ2-3; 10 bases fit TRBD2. The CDR3 has 15 residues. CDR1 is SGHRS, CDR2 YFSETQ, per germline. V trimming: 4 bases; J trimming: 6 bases; junction bases outside the gene matches: 8. The CDR3 DNA is TGCGCCAGCAGCGGCGGGACTAGCGATACTGATACGCAGTATTTT. Amino acid sequence: CASSGGTSDTDTQYF.

This clone showed up just once. The chain uses TRBV19 and TRBJ1-5; a possible D gene is TRBD1 (5 bases). Per germline, CDR1 LNHDA and CDR2 SQIVND (reference sequence). The V end lost 4 bases, the J end lost 4 bases, and 17 bases lay between the germline ends. The CDR3 is 16 amino acids. The CDR3 loop reads CASSSVREGRNQPQHF. As DNA, the CDR3 is TGTGCCAGTAGTAGCGTCAGGGAGGGGAGGAATCAGCCCCAGCATTTT.

The chain has TRBV11-1 and TRBJ1-2; D call uncertain. The V gene's germline CDR1 is SGHAT and CDR2 FQDESV (reference sequence). Trimming shortened V by 2 bases and J by 7 bases, and 11 bases separated the two germline ends. This CDR3 spans 13 amino acids. The CDR3 here is CASSLKGASGYTF. Here the CDR3 DNA reads TGTGCCAGCAGCTTAAAGGGAGCGAGTGGCTACACCTTC. Looking up the rest from reference TRBV11-1 and TRBJ1-2 gives the full variable domain: EAEVAQSPRYKITEKSQAVAFWCDPISGHATLYWYRQILGQGPELLVQFQDESVVDDSQLPKDRFSAERLKGVDSTLKIQPAELGDSAMYLCASSLKGASGYTFGSGTRLTVV.

The chain combines TRBV5-6 with TRBJ2-5, with a tentative D call TRBD1 (5 bases). The V end lost 3 bases, the J end lost 5 bases, and 5 bases lay between the germline ends. Per germline, CDR1 SGHDT and CDR2 YYEEEE. The CDR3 sequence is 11 residues long. The CDR3 region has the DNA TGTGCCAGCAGCTACAGGGAGACCCAGTACTTC. It is translated as CASSYRETQYF.

This clone appeared once. The V gene is TRBV6-6, the J gene TRBJ2-1; 11 bases map to TRBD2. The trim removed 11 bases at V and 1 base at J, leaving 7 bases unmatched. This CDR3 region has 15 residues. From germline, CDR1 is MNHNY and CDR2 SVGAGI (reference sequence). CDR3 DNA sequence: TGTGCCGGTAGCGGGGGGGCCGTTTCCTACAATGAGCAGTTCTTC. Residues: CAGSGGAVSYNEQFF.

Points on this clone: Other DNA sequences in this specimen translate into the identical CDR3. This rearrangement joins TRBV30 to TRBJ2-5, with TRBD2 as a possible D gene (7 bases). This CDR3 is 12 amino acids long. V was shortened by 5 bases and J by 4 bases, with 11 bases between the two germline ends. Germline V gene sequence: CDR1 GTSNPN, CDR2 SVGIG (reference sequence). CDR3 DNA: TGTGCCTGGGGGGGGGCCCGAGAGACCCAGTACTTC. This translates into CAWGGARETQYF.

V is TRBV5-1 and J is TRBJ2-3; weak D call: TRBD1 (7 bases). Germline CDR1 is SGHRS and CDR2 is YFSETQ. Trimming stripped 5 bases from V and 2 bases from J, with 12 bases between. The CDR3 contains 14 residues. For the CDR3, the DNA is TGCGCCAGCAGTCGGGGGACAGCCACAGATACGCAGTATTTT. Amino acids: CASSRGTATDTQYF. The full variable domain, in which reference TRBV5-1 and TRBJ2-3 provide the parts outside the CDR3, is KAGVTQTPRYLIKTRGQQVTLSCSPISGHRSVSWYQQTPGQGLQFLFEYFSETQRNKGNFPGRFSGRQFSNSRSEMNVSTLELGDSALYLCASSRGTATDTQYFGPGTRLTVL.

This chain joins TRBV25-1 and TRBJ2-7, with a weak D call TRBD2 (5 bases). The V gene lost 4 bases and the J gene lost 3 bases, with 10 bases spanning the gap. This CDR3 spans 13 amino acids. CDR1 and CDR2 from the germline V gene are MGHDK and SYGVNS. This CDR3 is CASSAASSYEQYF. The CDR3 coding sequence is TGTGCCAGCAGTGCCGCTAGCAGCTACGAGCAGTACTTC.

The chain employs TRBV28 and TRBJ1-1; 7 nucleotides agree with TRBD1. Germline CDR1 and CDR2: MDHEN and SYDVKM. Unmatched junction bases numbered 7, after V lost 6 bases and J lost 9 bases. This CDR3 is built from 12 residues. This CDR3 is CASSNLGQQAFF. For the CDR3, the DNA is TGTGCCAGCAGCAACCTGGGACAGCAAGCTTTCTTT.

In its sample, this clone was seen a few times. The gene calls are TRBV27 and TRBJ2-6; no firm D call. V shed 2 bases and J shed 2 bases, with 7 bases lying between them. The CDR3 has 15 amino acids. Germline V gene lookup returns CDR1 MNHEY and CDR2 SMNVEV (reference sequence). DNA for the CDR3: TGTGCCAGCAGTTTACTACCCCCTGGGGCCAACGTCCTGACTTTC. This gives the protein CASSLLPPGANVLTF. Filled out from reference TRBV27 and TRBJ2-6, the complete variable domain reads EAQVTQNPRYLITVTGKKLTVTCSQNMNHEYMSWYRQDPGLGLRQIYYSMNVEVTDKGDVPEGYKVSRKEKRNFPLILESPSPNQTSLYFCASSLLPPGANVLTFGAGSRLTVL.

As regards this clone: The sample holds other DNA sequences that translate to the same CDR3. The V call is TRBV7-9, the J call TRBJ2-7; D perhaps matches TRBD1 (5 bases). Trimming left V 2 bases short and J 3 bases short, with 11 bases between. The CDR3 has 14 amino acids. Germline V gene data show CDR1 as SEHNR and CDR2 as FQNEAQ (reference sequence). The CDR3 protein is CASSLSQGLYEQYF. In DNA form, the CDR3 reads TGTGCCAGCAGCTTATCCCAGGGCCTCTACGAGCAGTACTTC.

Here the CDR3 reads CASSPSGLAGTDTQYF. For the CDR3, the DNA is TGTGCCAGCAGCCCCTCGGGACTAGCGGGGACAGATACGCAGTATTTT. The chain couples TRBV9 to TRBJ2-3; 13 positions match TRBD2. V lost 4 bases, J lost 3 bases, and 5 bases stayed unmatched. The germline V gene encodes CDR1 SGDLS and CDR2 YYNGEE. This CDR3 is built from 16 residues. The full variable domain, rest sourced from reference TRBV9 and TRBJ2-3, is DSGVTQTPKHLITATGQRVTLRCSPRSGDLSVYWYQQSLDQGLQFLIQYYNGEERAKGNILERFSAQQFPDLHSELNLSSLELGDSALYFCASSPSGLAGTDTQYFGPGTRLTVL.

This chain uses TRBV27 with TRBJ2-7; TRBD1 matches at 8 bases. CDR1 is MNHEY and CDR2 is SMNVEV in the germline V gene (reference sequence). The CDR3 extends over 13 amino acids. Germline trimming cut 5 bases from V and 6 bases from J; bases unmatched to any gene: 6. CDR3 in DNA: TGTGCCAGCAGTCGGGACAGGCTTGGCGAGCAGTACTTC. As protein: CASSRDRLGEQYF.

The DNA for the CDR3 is TGCGCCAGCAGCCGCGTGAGGGATGAGCAGTTCTTC. It yields the protein CASSRVRDEQFF. The chain carries TRBV4-1 and TRBJ2-1, with D possibly TRBD2 on 5 matching bases. Germline V CDR1 and CDR2: MGHRA, YSYEKL. Trimming stripped 4 bases from V and 8 bases from J, with 9 bases between. CDR3 size: 12 residues.

This clone was counted once. Relative to the germline gene, one junction end is altered; a read error may explain this. This chain connects TRBV5-1 to TRBJ2-2; the match to TRBD1 covers 8 bases. This CDR3 comprises 16 residues. Germline V gene data show CDR1 as SGHRS and CDR2 as YFSETQ. The chain's CDR3 is CASNLAQGAGTGELFF. The CDR3 DNA is TGCGCCAGCAACTTGGCGCAGGGGGCTGGAACCGGGGAGCTGTTTTTT.

J is TRBJ1-2 and V is TRBV5-1, with D maybe TRBD1 (5 bases). CDR1 is SGHRS, CDR2 YFSETQ, per germline. CDR3 length equals 18 residues. V gave up 4 bases and J gave up 4 bases, with 26 bases separating them. CDR3 residues: CASSREYHPGLAVYGYTF. DNA of the CDR3: TGCGCCAGCAGCCGAGAATACCACCCGGGACTGGCGGTCTATGGCTACACCTTC.

This chain links TRBV5-4 with TRBJ1-6, with 8 nucleotides matching TRBD1. In germline, CDR1 is SGHNT, CDR2 YYREEE (reference sequence). Trimming at V came to 4 bases and at J to 2 bases, leaving 2 bases not matched to a gene. The CDR3 runs 15 residues. This chain's CDR3 is CASSGGQAYNSPLHF. CDR3 in DNA: TGTGCCAGCAGCGGGGGACAGGCCTATAATTCACCCCTCCACTTT.

J is TRBJ2-7 and V is TRBV6-6; D call uncertain. Germline values: CDR1 MNHNY, CDR2 SVGAGI (reference sequence). This CDR3 is built from 12 residues. V dropped 2 bases and J dropped 6 bases, with 8 bases sitting between them. The CDR3 DNA follows: TGTGCCAGCAGTTACGGGCTTGGCGAGCAGTACTTC. This sequence encodes CASSYGLGEQYF.

The CDR3 spells CASSQILDRGGEQYF. The CDR3 DNA reads TGTGCCAGCAGCCAGATCCTGGACAGGGGAGGCGAGCAGTACTTC. This chain uses TRBV4-2 with TRBJ2-7, with 9 bases that match TRBD1. The CDR3 covers 15 residues. The germline V gene has CDR1 LGHNA and CDR2 YNFKEQ. Trimming cost V 3 bases and J 6 bases; bases outside gene matches: 9.

The sample holds one count of this clone. This sequence joins TRBV27 and TRBJ2-7, with 11 bases matching TRBD2. CDR3 length: 16 residues. The J segment lost 4 bases and the V segment lost 4 bases, leaving 9 bases of the junction unmatched. Germline values: CDR1 MNHEY, CDR2 SMNVEV (reference sequence). The CDR3 region has the DNA TGTGCCAGCAGTTATAGCGGGAGGGCCAATCGGTACGAGCAGTACTTC. Amino acid sequence: CASSYSGRANRYEQYF.